This TCR beta chain was captured by sequencing in a study of early T cells in non-severe SARS-CoV-2 infection. The ends lost 5 bases at V and 5 bases at J; junction bases unmatched: 7. The CDR3 sequence is 14 residues long. Per germline, CDR1 SGHRS and CDR2 YFSETQ. Individually, cDNA molecules had unique molecular identifiers attached to them. TCRdb processed the 5' RACE reads anew with MiXCR; each CDR3 protein has one entry. The sample holds just under 85,000 distinct CDR3 sequences, about 10% seen once. This chain connects TRBV5-1 to TRBJ2-1; 7 bases match TRBD2. The receptor comes from an adult who was a healthcare worker with PCR-confirmed SARS-CoV-2 infection or an uninfected control (not recorded which). Specimen: whole blood, collected at baseline. The CDR3 reads CASSGESGNNEQFF. In nucleotides, the CDR3 is TGCGCCAGCAGTGGAGAAAGCGGGAACAATGAGCAGTTCTTC.